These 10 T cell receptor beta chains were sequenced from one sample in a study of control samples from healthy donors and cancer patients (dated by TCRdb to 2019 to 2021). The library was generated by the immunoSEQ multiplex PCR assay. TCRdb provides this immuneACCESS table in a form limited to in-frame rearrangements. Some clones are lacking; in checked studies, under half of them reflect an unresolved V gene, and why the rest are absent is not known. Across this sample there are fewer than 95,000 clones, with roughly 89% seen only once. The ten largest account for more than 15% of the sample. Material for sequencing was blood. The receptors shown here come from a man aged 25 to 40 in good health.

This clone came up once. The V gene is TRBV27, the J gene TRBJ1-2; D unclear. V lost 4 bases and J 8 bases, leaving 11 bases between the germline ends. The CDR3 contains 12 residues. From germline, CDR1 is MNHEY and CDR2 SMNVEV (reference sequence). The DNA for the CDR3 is TGTGCCAGCAGTTCAACTTCGGAGGGCTACACCTTC. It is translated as CASSSTSEGYTF.

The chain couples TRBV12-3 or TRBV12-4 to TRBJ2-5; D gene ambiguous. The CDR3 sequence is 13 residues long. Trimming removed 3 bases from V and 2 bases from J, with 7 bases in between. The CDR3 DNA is TGTGCCAGCAGTTTTTCGCTGCAAGAGACCCAGTACTTC. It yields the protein CASSFSLQETQYF.

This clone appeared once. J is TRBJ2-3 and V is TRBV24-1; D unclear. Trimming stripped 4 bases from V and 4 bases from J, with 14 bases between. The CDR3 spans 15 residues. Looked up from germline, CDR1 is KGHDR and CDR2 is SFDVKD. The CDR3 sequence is CATSDSGPSSDTQYF. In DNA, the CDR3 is TGTGCCACCAGTGACTCCGGGCCCTCTTCAGATACGCAGTATTTT.

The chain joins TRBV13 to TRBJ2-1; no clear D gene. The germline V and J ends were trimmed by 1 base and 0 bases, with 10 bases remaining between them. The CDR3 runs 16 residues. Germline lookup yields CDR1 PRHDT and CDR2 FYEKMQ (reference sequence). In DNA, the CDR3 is TGTGCCAGCAGCTTAGTGGCACAGAGCTCCTACAATGAGCAGTTCTTC. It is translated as CASSLVAQSSYNEQFF.

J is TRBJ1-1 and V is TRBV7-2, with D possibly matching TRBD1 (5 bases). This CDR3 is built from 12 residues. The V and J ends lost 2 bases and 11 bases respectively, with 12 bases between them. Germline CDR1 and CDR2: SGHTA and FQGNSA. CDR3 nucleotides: TGTGCCAGCAGCTTAACCGGATGGGGGGCTTTCTTT. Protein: CASSLTGWGAFF.

The CDR3 bases are TGTGCCAGCAGAGGGGGGACCGGGGAGCTGTTTTTT. Translated, it gives CASRGGTGELFF. The chain combines TRBV6-4 with TRBJ2-2, with D perhaps assigned TRBD1 or TRBD2 (6 bases each). Germline lookup yields CDR1 MRHNA and CDR2 SNTAGT. The CDR3 covers 12 residues. Between the trimmed V and J ends, which lost 6 bases and 5 bases, there was a span of 7 bases.

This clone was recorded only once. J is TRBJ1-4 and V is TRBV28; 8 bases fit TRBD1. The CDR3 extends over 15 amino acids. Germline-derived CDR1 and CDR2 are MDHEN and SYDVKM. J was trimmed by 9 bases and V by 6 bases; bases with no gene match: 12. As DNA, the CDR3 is TGTGCCAGCAGACTTCCGGGACAGGCTGGCCAAAAACTGTTTTTT. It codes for CASRLPGQAGQKLFF.

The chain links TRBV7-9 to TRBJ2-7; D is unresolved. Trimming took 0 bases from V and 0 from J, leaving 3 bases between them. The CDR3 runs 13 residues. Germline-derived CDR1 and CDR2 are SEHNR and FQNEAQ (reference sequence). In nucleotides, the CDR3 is TGTGCCAGCAGCTTAGCTCTCTCCTACGAGCAGTACTTC. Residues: CASSLALSYEQYF.

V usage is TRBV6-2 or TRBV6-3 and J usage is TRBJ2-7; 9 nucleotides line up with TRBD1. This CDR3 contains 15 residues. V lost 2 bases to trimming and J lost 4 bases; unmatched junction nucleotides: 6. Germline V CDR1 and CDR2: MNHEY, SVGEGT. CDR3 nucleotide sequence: TGTGCCAGCAGTTACATATGGACAGGGGCATACGAGCAGTACTTC. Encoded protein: CASSYIWTGAYEQYF.

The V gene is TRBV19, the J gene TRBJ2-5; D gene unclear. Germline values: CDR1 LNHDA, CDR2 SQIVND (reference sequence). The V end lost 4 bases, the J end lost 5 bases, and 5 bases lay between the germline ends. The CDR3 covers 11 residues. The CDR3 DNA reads TGTGCCAGTAGTACCTCGGAGACCCAGTACTTC. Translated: CASSTSETQYF.